Included here is one TCR beta chain sequence, with context. Its antigen is undetermined. These data come from a study of CD8+ T cells in alopecia areata. Study at large: Those treated were given oral tofacitinib at 5 to 10 mg twice daily.

cDNA prepared by RNA extraction and subsequent reverse transcription served as the template for sequencing. Sequencing was performed with immunoSEQ multiplex PCR; in TCRdb, only in-frame clones are kept and a portion is missing. The sample holds some 95,000 clones, roughly 47% seen once. Findings and caveats of the study: Sequenced scalp T cells also include alphabeta T cells resident in normal skin.

The CDR3 spans 12 residues. Germline V gene lookup returns CDR1 GTSNPN and CDR2 SVGIG (reference sequence). V was shortened by 8 bases and J by 9 bases, with 17 bases between the two germline ends. It was from alopecia areata patients that lesional scalp punch biopsies and peripheral blood were collected. The clonotype was recovered from a human donor with alopecia areata. V and J are TRBV30 and TRBJ2-4; D is possibly TRBD2 (6 bases). The sample comprised CD4+ T cells sorted from blood. This CDR3 reads CAGETGGTIQYF. In DNA form, the CDR3 reads TGTGCCGGGGAAACTGGAGGGACCATTCAGTACTTC.